This T cell receptor (beta chain) was found in a study of vaccination effects on CD4 cells after COVID-19. The sample holds a few counts of this clone. What it recognizes is unknown. With 2 bases clipped from V and 4 bases from J, the junction kept 4 bases outside the gene matches. CDR1 is KGHDR and CDR2 is SFDVKD in the germline V gene. The CDR3 totals 15 residues. Measured with immunoSEQ multiplex PCR; TCRdb has only the in-frame clones, and not every one. This sample has about 80,000 clones, with around four fifths found just once. Pools of viral peptides were used by the ViraFEST assay to expand antigen-specific CD4+ T cells ahead of sequencing. Isolating CD4+ T cells followed 9 to 11 days of culture. The participants, recipients of two vaccine doses, got either BNT162b2 or mRNA-1273. People in the vaccine group had not been infected with SARS-CoV-2 before, and their nucleocapsid antibodies were negative. The culture medium for a few million PBMC per well included 9.5 to 10 IU/ml IL-2 and 8.5 to 10 ug/ml peptides. The authors replaced half the medium with IL-2 medium on days 3 and 7.

This receptor was taken from a human donor who received a COVID-19 vaccine. The genes are TRBV24-1 and TRBJ2-3, with 8 bases lining up with TRBD2. Sequenced material: CD4+ T cells from PBMCs cultured with HCoV-OC43 spike peptides, taken after COVID-19 vaccination. Stated subset: HCoV-OC43 spike overlapping peptide pool stimulation. The CDR3 is CATSDSAGEADTQYF. In nucleotides, the CDR3 is TGTGCCACCAGTGATTCAGCGGGGGAGGCAGATACGCAGTATTTT.